This TCR beta chain was sequenced during a study of CD8 T cells in ankylosing spondylitis. Study observations and caveats: A motif of roughly eight highly homologous TCR beta variants was seen as apparently characteristic of ankylosing spondylitis blood.

As regards this clonotype: Its specificity is not known.

CDR3 length: 14 residues. Trimming stripped 6 bases from V and 0 bases from J, with 12 bases between. The germline CDR1 and CDR2 sequences are MDHEN and SYDVKM. MiXCR, run by TCRdb on the 5' RACE reads, gives a single entry per CDR3 protein. The sample records roughly 700,000 distinct CDR3 sequences, around a fifth being singletons. This clonotype originated in a male donor with ankylosing spondylitis. The chain combines TRBV28 with TRBJ2-7; TRBD2 might be the D (6 bases). The specimen sequenced was blood, either unsorted or a sorted T cell fraction (not recorded which). CDR3 in amino acids: CASRPRGNSYEQYF. The CDR3 coding sequence is TGTGCCAGCAGACCGCGGGGCAACTCCTACGAGCAGTACTTC. The whole variable domain, filled in from reference TRBV28 and TRBJ2-7, reads DVKVTQSSRYLVKRTGEKVFLECVQDMDHENMFWYRQDPGLGLRLIYFSYDVKMKEKGDIPEGYSVSREKKERFSLILESASTNQTSMYLCASRPRGNSYEQYFGPGTRLTVT.